This T cell receptor (beta chain) derives from a study of T cells in Graves' hyperthyroidism and ophthalmopathy. Exclusion followed for patients with uncontrolled infection, other autoimmune disease, pregnancy or lactation. Used for diagnoses were clinical symptoms, serum thyroxine and TRAb, thyroid ultrasound and orbital computed tomography. Overall study results and limits: Ophthalmopathy and stable hyperthyroidism were told apart by a 13 V-J model. Blood also carried most thyroid clonotypes expanded above 0.001.

Amplified regions were TCR beta CDR3 sequences from RNA transcripts. TCR CDR3 regions were first amplified by RT-PCR with HTBI primers. Each CDR3 protein gets one entry after TCRdb re-called the multiplex PCR reads with MiXCR. The sample holds 480,000 or so distinct CDR3 sequences; about 46% are singletons and the top ten take about 43%. In the case of this clonotype: Antigen: not known. The junction and the germline gene differ at one end; a read error may be behind it.

This CDR3 is 14 amino acids long. Per the germline V gene, CDR1 is DFQATT and CDR2 is SNEGSKA (reference sequence). The receptor comes from an adult woman with Graves' disease, either hyperthyroidism or ophthalmopathy (not recorded which). The chain joins TRBV20-1 to TRBJ2-7; TRBD2 is a possible D gene (7 bases). Specimen: peripheral blood or thyroid tissue (not recorded which). Here the CDR3 DNA reads TGCAGTGCTAGAATACAGGGAGGGAACTACGGGCAGTACTTC. It encodes CSARIQGGNYGQYF.